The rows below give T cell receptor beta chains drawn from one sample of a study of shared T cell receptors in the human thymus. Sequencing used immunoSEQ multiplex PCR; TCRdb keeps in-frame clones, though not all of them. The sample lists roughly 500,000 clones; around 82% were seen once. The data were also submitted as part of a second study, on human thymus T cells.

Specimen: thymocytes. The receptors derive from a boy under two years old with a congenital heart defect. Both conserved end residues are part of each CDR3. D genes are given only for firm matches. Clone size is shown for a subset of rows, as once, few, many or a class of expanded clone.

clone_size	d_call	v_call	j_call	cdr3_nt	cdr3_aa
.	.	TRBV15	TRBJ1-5	TGTGCCACCGGAAGTTGGCCCGGGAAGAATCAGCCCCAGCATTTT	CATGSWPGKNQPQHF
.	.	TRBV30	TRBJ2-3	TGTGCCTGGAGTGTATTGGGCCTCGCAGATACGCAGTATTTT	CAWSVLGLADTQYF
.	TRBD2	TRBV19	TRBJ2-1	TGTGCCAGTAGTGCCACTTCGCGGGAGTGGAATGAGCAGTTCTTC	CASSATSREWNEQFF
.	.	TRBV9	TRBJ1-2	TGTGCCAGCAGCGCGAGGTGTATCGAGGACTCCTTCTATGGCTACACCTTC	CASSARCIEDSFYGYTF
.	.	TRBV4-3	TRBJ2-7	TGCGCCAGCAGCCAAGATCAAGGGGCCAGAGAGTCCACCTACGAGCAGTACTTC	CASSQDQGARESTYEQYF
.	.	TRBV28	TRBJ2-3	TGTGCCAGCAGCTTTACAGATACGCAGTATTTT	CASSFTDTQYF
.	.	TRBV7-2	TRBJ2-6	TGTGCCAGCAGCTTAGTCCGGGGTGGCTCTGGGGCCAACGTCCTGACTTTC	CASSLVRGGSGANVLTF
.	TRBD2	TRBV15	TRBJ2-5	TGTGCCACCAGCAAAAGGACTAGCGGCACGGGGGAGACCCAGTACTTC	CATSKRTSGTGETQYF
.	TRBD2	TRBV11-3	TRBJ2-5	TGTGCCAGCAGCTCGGGAGGGTTCGAGACCCAGTACTTC	CASSSGGFETQYF
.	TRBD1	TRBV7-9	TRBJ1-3	TGTGCCAGCAGCCGACAGGGGGCCCGGGCCGGAAACACCATATATTTT	CASSRQGARAGNTIYF
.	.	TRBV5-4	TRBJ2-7	TGTGCCAGCAGCTTGCACGACACGGGGACTCAACCTATGGAGCAGTACTTC	CASSLHDTGTQPMEQYF
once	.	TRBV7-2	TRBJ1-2	TGTGCCAGCAGCTTAGAGGGGTGGGGGCTGGGCTACACCTTC	CASSLEGWGLGYTF
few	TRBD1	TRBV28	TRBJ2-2	TGTGCCAGCAGTTCGACAGGGCTTAGCACCGGGGAGCTGTTTTTT	CASSSTGLSTGELFF
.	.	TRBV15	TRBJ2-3	TGTGCCACCAGCAGAGTGGCGGGAAGCACAGATACGCAGTATTTT	CATSRVAGSTDTQYF
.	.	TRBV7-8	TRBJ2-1	TGTGCCAGCGCAGGGACACTCTCTGACTGGGGCTACAATGAGCAGTTCTTC	CASAGTLSDWGYNEQFF
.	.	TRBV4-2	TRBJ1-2	TGTGCCAGCAGCCCACCGGGCAGGGCTGGCTACACCTTC	CASSPPGRAGYTF
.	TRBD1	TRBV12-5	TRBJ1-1	TGTGCTAGTGGTTTGGTAGGGGGACAGGCGAACACTGAAGCTTTCTTT	CASGLVGGQANTEAFF
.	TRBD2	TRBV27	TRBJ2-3	TGTGCCAGCAGTTACAAGAAGCGGGAGTATGGCACAGATACGCAGTATTTT	CASSYKKREYGTDTQYF
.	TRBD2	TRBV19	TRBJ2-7	TGTGCCAGTAGTATACCCGGGGCGGGAGCTCTCTACGAGCAGTACTTC	CASSIPGAGALYEQYF
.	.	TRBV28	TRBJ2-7	TGTGCCAGCAAGTCTTCAGGGCACGAGCAGTACTTC	CASKSSGHEQYF
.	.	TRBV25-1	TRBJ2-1	TGTGCCAGCAGTGAGTGGGCATCCTACAATGAGCAGTTCTTC	CASSEWASYNEQFF
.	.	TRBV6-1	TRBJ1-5	TGTGCCAGCGGGTGGCAGGACAAAAGCAATCAGCCCCAGCATTTT	CASGWQDKSNQPQHF
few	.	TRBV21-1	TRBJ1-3	TGTGCCAGCCTTCCGACAGGCCCCTCTGGAAACACCATATATTTT	CASLPTGPSGNTIYF
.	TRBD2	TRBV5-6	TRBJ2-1	TGTGCCAGCAGCTTGGATCTAGCGGGATATGAGCAGTTCTTC	CASSLDLAGYEQFF
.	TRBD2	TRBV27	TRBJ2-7	TGTGCCAGCAGTTTAATTAGCGGGAGGCCCAGCTCCTACGAGCAGTACTTC	CASSLISGRPSSYEQYF
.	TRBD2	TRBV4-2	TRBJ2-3	TGTGCCAGCAGCCAAGTTTGGCGGGAGGGCACAGATACGCAGTATTTT	CASSQVWREGTDTQYF
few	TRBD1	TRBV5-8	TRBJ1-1	TGTGCCACCTATTGGGACAGGAACACTGAAGCTTTCTTT	CATYWDRNTEAFF
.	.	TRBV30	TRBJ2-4	TGTGCCTGGAGACCCCTACCCCTCCGCGAGGCCAAAAACATTCAGTACTTC	CAWRPLPLREAKNIQYF
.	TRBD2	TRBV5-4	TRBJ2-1	TGTGCCAGCAGCTTGGGTATTACGGGACTAGTCTCTGATGAGCAGTTCTTC	CASSLGITGLVSDEQFF